One T cell receptor (beta chain) is described in this entry. Original data processing: Amplification with reference gene primers provided the estimates of nucleated cell counts. Here immunoSEQ multiplex PCR was the method, and the copy in TCRdb shows in-frame clones only, minus some. V and J calls and clone size are as listed in that table; D and trimming were resolved from the DNA. The table includes some 150,000 clones, about 86% detected once. The ends lost 2 bases at V and 8 bases at J; junction bases unmatched: 6. Germline lookup yields CDR1 MDHEN and CDR2 SYDVKM. CDR3 length: 14 amino acids. This entry is derived from a study of blood T cell repertoires in COVID-19. Study-wide background: From the United States, Italy and Spain came samples of acute and convalescent COVID-19. In each case, the material was cDNA or gDNA derived from T cells, B-cell-depleted T cells, or PBMCs.

V is TRBV28 and J is TRBJ1-2; 9 nucleotides line up with TRBD1. The sequenced material came from peripheral blood. This clonotype originated in a man between 65 and 79 years old with acute or convalescent COVID-19. The CDR3 nucleotides are TGTGCCAGCAGTTTACCGGGACAGGGTAGGGGCTACACCTTC. Amino acid sequence: CASSLPGQGRGYTF.